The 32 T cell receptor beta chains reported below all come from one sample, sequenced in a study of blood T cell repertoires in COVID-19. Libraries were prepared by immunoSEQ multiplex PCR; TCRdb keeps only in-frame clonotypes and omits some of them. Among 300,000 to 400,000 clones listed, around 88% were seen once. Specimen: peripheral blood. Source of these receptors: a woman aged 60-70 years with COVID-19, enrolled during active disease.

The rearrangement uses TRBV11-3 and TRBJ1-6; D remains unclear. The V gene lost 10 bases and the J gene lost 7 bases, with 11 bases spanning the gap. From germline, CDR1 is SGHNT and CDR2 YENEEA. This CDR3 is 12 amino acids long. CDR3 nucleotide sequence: TGTGCCACATCCGGGGAAAATTCACCCCTCCACTTT. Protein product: CATSGENSPLHF.

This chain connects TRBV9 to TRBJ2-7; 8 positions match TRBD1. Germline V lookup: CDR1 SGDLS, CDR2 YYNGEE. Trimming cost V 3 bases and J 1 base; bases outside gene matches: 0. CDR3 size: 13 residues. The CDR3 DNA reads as TGTGCCAGCAGCGGACAGGGGTCCTACGAGCAGTACTTC. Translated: CASSGQGSYEQYF.

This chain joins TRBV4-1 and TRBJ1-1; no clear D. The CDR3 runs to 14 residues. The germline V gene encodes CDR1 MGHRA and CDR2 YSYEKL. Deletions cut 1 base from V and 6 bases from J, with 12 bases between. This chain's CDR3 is CASSQVSGKPEAFF. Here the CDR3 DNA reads TGCGCCAGCAGCCAAGTTTCCGGGAAGCCTGAAGCTTTCTTT.

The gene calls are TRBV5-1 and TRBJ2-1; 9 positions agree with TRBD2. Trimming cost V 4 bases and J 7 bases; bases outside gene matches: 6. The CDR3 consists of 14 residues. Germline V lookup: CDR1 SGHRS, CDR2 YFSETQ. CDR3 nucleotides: TGCGCCAGCAGCGAAGGGACTAGCCAAAATGAGCAGTTCTTC. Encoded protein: CASSEGTSQNEQFF.

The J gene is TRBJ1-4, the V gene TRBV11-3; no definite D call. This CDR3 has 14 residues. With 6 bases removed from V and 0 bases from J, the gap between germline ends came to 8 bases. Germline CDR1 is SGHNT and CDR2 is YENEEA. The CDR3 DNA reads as TGTGCCAGCAGTCCCGTTGCAACTAATGAAAAACTGTTTTTT. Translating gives CASSPVATNEKLFF. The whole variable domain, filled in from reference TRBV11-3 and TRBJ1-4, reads EAGVVQSPRYKIIEKKQPVAFWCNPISGHNTLYWYLQNLGQGPELLIRYENEEAVDDSQLPKDRFSAERLKGVDSTLKIQPAELGDSAVYLCASSPVATNEKLFFGSGTQLSVL.

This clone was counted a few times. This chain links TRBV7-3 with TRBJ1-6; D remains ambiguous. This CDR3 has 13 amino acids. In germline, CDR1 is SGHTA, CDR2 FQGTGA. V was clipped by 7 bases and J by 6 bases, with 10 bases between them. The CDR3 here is CASTLDSNSPLHF. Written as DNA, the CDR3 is TGTGCCAGCACTTTAGATAGTAATTCACCCCTCCACTTT. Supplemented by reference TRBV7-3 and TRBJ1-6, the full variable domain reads GAGVSQTPSNKVTEKGKYVELRCDPISGHTALYWYRQSLGQGPEFLIYFQGTGAADDSGLPNDRFFAVRPEGSVSTLKIQRTERGDSAVYLCASTLDSNSPLHFGNGTRLTVT.

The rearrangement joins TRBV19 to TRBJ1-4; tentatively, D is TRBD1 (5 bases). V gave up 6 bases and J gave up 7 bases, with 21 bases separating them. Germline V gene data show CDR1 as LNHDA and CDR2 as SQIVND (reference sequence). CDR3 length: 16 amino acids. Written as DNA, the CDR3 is TGTGCCAGTAGCGGGGGGTGGGGCGGAATACCTGAAAAACTGTTTTTT. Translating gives CASSGGWGGIPEKLFF.

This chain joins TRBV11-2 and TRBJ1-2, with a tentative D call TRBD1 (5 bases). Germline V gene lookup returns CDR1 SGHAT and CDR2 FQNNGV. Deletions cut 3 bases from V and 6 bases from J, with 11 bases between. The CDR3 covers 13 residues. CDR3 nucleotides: TGTGCCAGCAGCTTTACAGGCACCCATGGCTACACCTTC. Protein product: CASSFTGTHGYTF.

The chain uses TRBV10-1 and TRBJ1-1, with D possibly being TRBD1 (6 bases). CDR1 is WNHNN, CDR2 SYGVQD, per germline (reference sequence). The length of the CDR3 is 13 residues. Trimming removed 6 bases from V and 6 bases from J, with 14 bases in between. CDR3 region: CASRLRTESEAFF. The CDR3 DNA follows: TGCGCCAGCAGACTAAGGACAGAGTCTGAAGCTTTCTTT.

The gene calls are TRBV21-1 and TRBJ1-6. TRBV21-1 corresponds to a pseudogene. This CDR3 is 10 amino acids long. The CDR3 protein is CATERSPLHF. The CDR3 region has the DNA TGTGCCACCGAGAGATCACCCCTCCACTTT.

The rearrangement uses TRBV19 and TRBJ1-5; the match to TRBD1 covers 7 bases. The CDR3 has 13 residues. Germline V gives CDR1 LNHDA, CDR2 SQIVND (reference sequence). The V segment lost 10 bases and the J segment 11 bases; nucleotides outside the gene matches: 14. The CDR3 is CATAGQVGSTQHF. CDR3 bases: TGTGCCACAGCAGGACAGGTTGGGTCGACCCAGCATTTT.

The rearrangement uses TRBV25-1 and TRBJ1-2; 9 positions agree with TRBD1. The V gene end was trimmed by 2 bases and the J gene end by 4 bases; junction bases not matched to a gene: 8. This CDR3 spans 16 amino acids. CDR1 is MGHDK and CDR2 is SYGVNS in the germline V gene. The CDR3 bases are TGTGCCAGCAGTGAAAGGACAGGGGTTAAGATCTATGGCTACACCTTC. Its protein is CASSERTGVKIYGYTF.

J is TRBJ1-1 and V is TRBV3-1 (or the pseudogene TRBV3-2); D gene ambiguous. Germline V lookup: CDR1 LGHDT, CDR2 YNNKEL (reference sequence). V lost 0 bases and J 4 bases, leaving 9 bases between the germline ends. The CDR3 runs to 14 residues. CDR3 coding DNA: TGTGCCAGCAGCCAAGACTCAGGTCCCACTGAAGCTTTCTTT. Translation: CASSQDSGPTEAFF.

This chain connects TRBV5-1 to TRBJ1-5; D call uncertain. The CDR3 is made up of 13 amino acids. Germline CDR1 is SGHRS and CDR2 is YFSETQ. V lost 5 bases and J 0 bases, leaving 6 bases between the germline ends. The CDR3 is CASRADSNQPQHF. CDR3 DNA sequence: TGCGCCAGCAGGGCGGATAGCAATCAGCCCCAGCATTTT.

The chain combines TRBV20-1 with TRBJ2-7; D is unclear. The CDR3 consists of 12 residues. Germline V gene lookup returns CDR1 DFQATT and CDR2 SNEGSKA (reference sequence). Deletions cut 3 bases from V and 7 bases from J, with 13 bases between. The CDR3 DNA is TGCAGTGCTAGTCCGTCCATCACTGAGCAGTACTTC. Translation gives CSASPSITEQYF.

The DNA of the CDR3 is TGTGCCAGCAGTGAATATGGGATAGCGGGATACAATGAGCAGTTCTTC. Encoded protein: CASSEYGIAGYNEQFF. V is TRBV6-1 and J is TRBJ2-1; TRBD2 matches 8 bases. V lost 2 bases to trimming and J lost 4 bases; unmatched junction nucleotides: 7. The CDR3 is made up of 16 amino acids. CDR1 and CDR2 from the germline V gene are MNHNS and SASEGT.

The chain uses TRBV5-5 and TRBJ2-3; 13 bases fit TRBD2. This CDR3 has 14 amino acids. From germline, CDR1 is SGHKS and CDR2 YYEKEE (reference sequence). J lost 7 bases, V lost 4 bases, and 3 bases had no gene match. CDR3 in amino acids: CASSRTSGGNTQYF. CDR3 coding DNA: TGTGCCAGCAGCCGGACTAGCGGGGGCAATACGCAGTATTTT. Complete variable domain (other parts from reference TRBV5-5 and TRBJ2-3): DAGVTQSPTHLIKTRGQQVTLRCSPISGHKSVSWYQQVLGQGPQFIFQYYEKEERGRGNFPDRFSARQFPNYSSELNVNALLLGDSALYLCASSRTSGGNTQYFGPGTRLTVL.

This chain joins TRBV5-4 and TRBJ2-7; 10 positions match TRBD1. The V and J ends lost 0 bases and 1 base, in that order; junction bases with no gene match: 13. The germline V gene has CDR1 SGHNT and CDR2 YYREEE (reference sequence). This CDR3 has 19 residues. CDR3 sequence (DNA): TGTGCCAGCAGCTTGGGGCCGACAGGGGGCTCCAGTATATCCTACGAGCAGTACTTC. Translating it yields CASSLGPTGGSSISYEQYF.

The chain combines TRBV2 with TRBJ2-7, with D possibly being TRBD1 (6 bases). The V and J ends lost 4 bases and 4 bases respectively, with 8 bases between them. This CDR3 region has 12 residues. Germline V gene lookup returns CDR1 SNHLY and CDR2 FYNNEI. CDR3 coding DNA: TGTGCCAGCAGTGGGACAGCGTACGAGCAGTACTTC. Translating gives CASSGTAYEQYF.

Written as DNA, the CDR3 is TGTGCCAGCAGCTTAGTGGTCTACGGACAGGGGAGGAATCAGCCCCAGCATTTT. Translating it yields CASSLVVYGQGRNQPQHF. The chain has TRBV7-8 and TRBJ1-5, with 9 bases aligning to TRBD1. Germline trimming cut 1 base from V and 4 bases from J; bases unmatched to any gene: 11. The CDR3 runs to 18 residues. CDR1 and CDR2 from the germline V gene are SGHVS and FQNEAQ.

The CDR3 DNA reads as TGCGCCAGCAGCTTGCGGTGGGAGACTGAAGCTTTCTTT. Translated: CASSLRWETEAFF. The chain combines TRBV5-1 with TRBJ1-1; no clear D. The length of the CDR3 is 13 residues. Looked up from germline, CDR1 is SGHRS and CDR2 is YFSETQ. The germline V and J ends were trimmed by 1 base and 5 bases, with 9 bases remaining between them.

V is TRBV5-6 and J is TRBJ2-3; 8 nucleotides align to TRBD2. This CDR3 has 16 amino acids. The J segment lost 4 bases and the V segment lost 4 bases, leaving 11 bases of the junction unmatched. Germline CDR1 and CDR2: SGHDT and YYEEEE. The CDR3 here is CASSPFRGGAADTQYF. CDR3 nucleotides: TGTGCCAGCAGCCCCTTCCGGGGGGGGGCCGCAGATACGCAGTATTTT.

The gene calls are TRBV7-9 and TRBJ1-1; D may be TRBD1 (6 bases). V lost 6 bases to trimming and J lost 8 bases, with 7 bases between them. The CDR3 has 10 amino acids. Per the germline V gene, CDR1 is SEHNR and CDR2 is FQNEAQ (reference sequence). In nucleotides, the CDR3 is TGTGCCAGCAGTCAGGGGGAAGCTTTCTTT. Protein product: CASSQGEAFF.

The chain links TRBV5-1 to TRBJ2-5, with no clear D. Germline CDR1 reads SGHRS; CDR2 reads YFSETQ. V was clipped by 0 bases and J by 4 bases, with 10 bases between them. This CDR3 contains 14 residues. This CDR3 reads CASSLENLLETQYF. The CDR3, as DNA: TGCGCCAGCAGCTTGGAAAATCTCCTAGAGACCCAGTACTTC.

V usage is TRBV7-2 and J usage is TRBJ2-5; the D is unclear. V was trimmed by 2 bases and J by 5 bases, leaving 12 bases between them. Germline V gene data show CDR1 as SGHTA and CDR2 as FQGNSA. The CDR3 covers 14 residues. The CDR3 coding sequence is TGTGCCAGCAGCTTAAACGCAGGCGTGGAGACCCAGTACTTC. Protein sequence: CASSLNAGVETQYF.

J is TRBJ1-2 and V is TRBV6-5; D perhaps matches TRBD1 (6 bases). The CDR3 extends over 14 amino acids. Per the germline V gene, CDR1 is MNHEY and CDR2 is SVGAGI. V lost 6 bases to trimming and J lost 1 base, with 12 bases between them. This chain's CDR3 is CASRGAGLNYGYTF. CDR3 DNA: TGTGCCAGCAGGGGGGCAGGACTTAACTATGGCTACACCTTC.

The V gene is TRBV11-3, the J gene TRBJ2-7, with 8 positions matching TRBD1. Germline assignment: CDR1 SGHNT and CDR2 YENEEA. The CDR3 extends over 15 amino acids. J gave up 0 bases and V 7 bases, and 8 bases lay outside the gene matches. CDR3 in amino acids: CASTSWDRSSYEQYF. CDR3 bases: TGTGCCAGCACCAGCTGGGACAGGAGCTCCTACGAGCAGTACTTC.

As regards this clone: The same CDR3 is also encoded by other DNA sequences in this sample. For the CDR3, the DNA is TGTGCCAGCTCACCGGGACAGTTCTACGAGCAGTACTTC. Protein sequence: CASSPGQFYEQYF. The chain carries TRBV18 and TRBJ2-7, with 7 bases lining up with TRBD1. This CDR3 spans 13 amino acids. V lost 3 bases to trimming and J lost 3 bases; unmatched junction nucleotides: 2. Germline V CDR1 and CDR2: KGHSH, LQKENI.

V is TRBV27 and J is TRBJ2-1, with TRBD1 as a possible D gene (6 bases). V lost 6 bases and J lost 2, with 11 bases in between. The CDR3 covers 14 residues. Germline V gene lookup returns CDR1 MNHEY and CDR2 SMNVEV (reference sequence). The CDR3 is CASRQGVTYNEQFF. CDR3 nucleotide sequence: TGTGCCAGCAGACAGGGTGTGACCTACAATGAGCAGTTCTTC.

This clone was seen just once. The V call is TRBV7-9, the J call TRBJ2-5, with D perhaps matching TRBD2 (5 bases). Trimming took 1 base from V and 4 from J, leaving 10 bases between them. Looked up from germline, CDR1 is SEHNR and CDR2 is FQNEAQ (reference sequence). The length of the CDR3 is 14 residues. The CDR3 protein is CASSLVGSPETQYF. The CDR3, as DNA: TGTGCCAGCAGCTTAGTAGGGAGCCCAGAGACCCAGTACTTC. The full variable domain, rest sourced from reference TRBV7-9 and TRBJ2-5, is DTGVSQNPRHKITKRGQNVTFRCDPISEHNRLYWYRQTLGQGPEFLTYFQNEAQLEKSRLLSDRFSAERPKGSFSTLEIQRTEQGDSAMYLCASSLVGSPETQYFGPGTRLLVL.

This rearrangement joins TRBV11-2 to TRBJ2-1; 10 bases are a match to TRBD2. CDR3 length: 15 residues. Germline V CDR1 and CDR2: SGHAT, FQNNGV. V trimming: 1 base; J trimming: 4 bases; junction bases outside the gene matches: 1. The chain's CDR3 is CASSLGAGGYNEQFF. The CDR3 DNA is TGTGCCAGCAGCTTAGGAGCGGGGGGGTACAATGAGCAGTTCTTC.

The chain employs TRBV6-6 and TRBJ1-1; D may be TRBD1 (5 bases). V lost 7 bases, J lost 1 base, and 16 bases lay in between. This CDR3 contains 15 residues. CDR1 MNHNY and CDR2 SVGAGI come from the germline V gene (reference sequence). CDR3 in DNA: TGTGCCAGCAATGTTGGACGGGGGGGGAACACTGAAGCTTTCTTT. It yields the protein CASNVGRGGNTEAFF.